This T cell receptor beta chain emerged from a study of OX40 agonist ivuxolimab in advanced cancers. Study-wide context: A male proportion of around 86% was recorded, with mean age roughly 62 years and range roughly 23 to 79.

Measured with immunoSEQ multiplex PCR; TCRdb has only the in-frame clones, and not every one. The repertoire consists of about 46,000 clones, with around 81% occurring once and the leading ten covering about 3%. Patients had blood sampled at baseline and again on cycle 4 day 1 and cycle 7 day 1. The sequencing used CD4+ or CD8+ T cells sorted from blood, collected in a trial of the OX40 agonist ivuxolimab. This TCR was sampled from an adult with an advanced solid tumor such as melanoma, head and neck, liver or kidney cancer.

In DNA form, the CDR3 reads TGTGCCAGCAGTGGTCAGAGCTCTGGGGCCAACGTCCTGACTTTC. It encodes CASSGQSSGANVLTF. This sequence joins TRBV6-1 and TRBJ2-6; D gene unclear. There are 15 residues in the CDR3. Deletions cut 4 bases from V and 0 bases from J, with 7 bases between. CDR1 is MNHNS and CDR2 is SASEGT in the germline V gene.